This TCR beta chain was profiled in a study of blood T cell repertoires in COVID-19. Overall study context: Samples came from the United States, Italy and Spain, spanning acute and convalescent COVID-19. In each case, the material was cDNA or gDNA derived from T cells, B-cell-depleted T cells, or PBMCs.

Authors' analysis steps: Reference gene primers were amplified, and this amplification served to estimate nucleated cell counts. Clones were sequenced by immunoSEQ multiplex PCR, and TCRdb holds only the in-frame ones, with some missing. V and J calls and clone size follow that table, whereas D and trimming were derived from the DNA. The table has about 55,000 clones, 88% seen once; the top ten hold more than 8%. The CDR3 totals 13 residues. Sequences were obtained from peripheral blood. The TCR sequence derives from a man in his fifties or sixties with active COVID-19. The V gene is TRBV21-1, the J gene TRBJ2-1; whether TRBD2, the table's D call, matches the DNA was not checked. TRBV21-1 is a pseudogene. CDR3 region: CASSARLRGEQFF. DNA for the CDR3: TGTGCCAGCAGCGCCAGACTCCGCGGGGAGCAGTTCTTC.